These T cell receptor beta chains were read from a single sample in a study of T cells after somatic rescue of genetic block. Some clones are missing from TCRdb's copy, which holds only in-frame ones; the method was immunoSEQ multiplex PCR. This table holds fewer than 15,000 clones, over 65% found once. Input material: peripheral blood mononuclear cells (PBMCs). The source is a boy younger than 18. Each CDR3 is given with its conserved first and last residue. A D gene is named only where the DNA matches it firmly. Size values are once, few and many counts, or a class for expanded clones, and some rows have none.

cdr3_length: 15; v_call: TRBV5-4; d_call: TRBD1; j_call: TRBJ2-7; clone_size: NA; cdr3_nt: TGTGCCAGCAGTCCCACCCGGACAGGGTCCTACGAGCAGTACTTC; cdr3_aa: CASSPTRTGSYEQYF
cdr3_length: 14; v_call: TRBV7-4; d_call: NA; j_call: TRBJ2-1; clone_size: NA; cdr3_nt: TGTGCCAGCAGCTTGGCTGGCCCGGTCAATGAGCAGTTCTTC; cdr3_aa: CASSLAGPVNEQFF
cdr3_length: 12; v_call: TRBV27; d_call: NA; j_call: TRBJ2-3; clone_size: NA; cdr3_nt: TGTGCCAGCAGGGGTCTCACAGATACGCAGTATTTT; cdr3_aa: CASRGLTDTQYF
cdr3_length: 15; v_call: TRBV6-5; d_call: NA; j_call: TRBJ2-7; clone_size: NA; cdr3_nt: TGTGCCAGCACTCTCTGGACTGGGGACACTTGCGAGCAGTACTTC; cdr3_aa: CASTLWTGDTCEQYF
cdr3_length: 15; v_call: TRBV30; d_call: TRBD1; j_call: TRBJ2-2; clone_size: NA; cdr3_nt: TGTGCCTGGAGCCGACAGGGGGGGAGAGTCGGGGAGCTGTTTTTT; cdr3_aa: CAWSRQGGRVGELFF
cdr3_length: 15; v_call: TRBV2; d_call: TRBD2; j_call: TRBJ2-1; clone_size: NA; cdr3_nt: TGTGCCAGCAGTGAAGTACTAGCGGGGGGTGTGGAGCAGTTCTTC; cdr3_aa: CASSEVLAGGVEQFF
cdr3_length: 15; v_call: TRBV28; d_call: TRBD1; j_call: TRBJ2-7; clone_size: NA; cdr3_nt: TGTGCCAGCAGTCCCGGGACAGGGTTCATCTACGAGCAGTACTTC; cdr3_aa: CASSPGTGFIYEQYF
cdr3_length: 14; v_call: TRBV2; d_call: NA; j_call: TRBJ2-1; clone_size: NA; cdr3_nt: TGTGCCAGCAGTGGGTCCCTCCACACCGATGAGCAGTTCTTC; cdr3_aa: CASSGSLHTDEQFF
cdr3_length: 13; v_call: TRBV21-1; d_call: NA; j_call: TRBJ2-1; clone_size: NA; cdr3_nt: TGTGCCACCTTCGGCCCCCTAGGCGGGGAGCAGTTCTTC; cdr3_aa: CATFGPLGGEQFF
cdr3_length: 14; v_call: TRBV28; d_call: TRBD2; j_call: TRBJ2-7; clone_size: few; cdr3_nt: TGTGCCAGCAGTTTGATCGGGACTAGCTACGAGCAGTACTTC; cdr3_aa: CASSLIGTSYEQYF
cdr3_length: 10; v_call: TRBV6-1; d_call: NA; j_call: TRBJ2-7; clone_size: NA; cdr3_nt: TGTGCCAGCAGAGGGGTGGGGCAGTACTTC; cdr3_aa: CASRGVGQYF
cdr3_length: 15; v_call: TRBV30; d_call: NA; j_call: TRBJ2-3; clone_size: NA; cdr3_nt: TGTGCCTGGAATTTGGGAAAAGGACTCACAGATACGCAGTATTTT; cdr3_aa: CAWNLGKGLTDTQYF
cdr3_length: 13; v_call: TRBV9; d_call: NA; j_call: TRBJ2-5; clone_size: once; cdr3_nt: TGTGCCAGCAGCCCAACAGGTCAGGAGACCCAGTACTTC; cdr3_aa: CASSPTGQETQYF
cdr3_length: 14; v_call: TRBV6-6; d_call: TRBD1; j_call: TRBJ2-7; clone_size: NA; cdr3_nt: TGTGCCAGCAGGGAGACAGGGGATTCCTACGAGCAGTACTTC; cdr3_aa: CASRETGDSYEQYF
cdr3_length: 14; v_call: TRBV7-9; d_call: TRBD1; j_call: TRBJ1-6; clone_size: NA; cdr3_nt: TGTGCCAGCAGCTGGGACAGGGTAGACTCACCCCTCCACTTT; cdr3_aa: CASSWDRVDSPLHF
cdr3_length: 16; v_call: TRBV28; d_call: TRBD2; j_call: TRBJ2-7; clone_size: NA; cdr3_nt: TGTGCCAGCAGTTTATTAATAGCGGGAGCCACCTACGAGCAGTACTTC; cdr3_aa: CASSLLIAGATYEQYF
cdr3_length: 15; v_call: TRBV29-1; d_call: TRBD1; j_call: TRBJ2-5; clone_size: NA; cdr3_nt: TGCAGCGGTGTTACCGGGACAGGGGTCCCAGAGACCCAGTACTTC; cdr3_aa: CSGVTGTGVPETQYF
cdr3_length: 16; v_call: TRBV2; d_call: TRBD1; j_call: TRBJ2-2; clone_size: NA; cdr3_nt: TGTGCCAGCAGTTACCCGGACAGGCTCCTCACCGGGGAGCTGTTTTTT; cdr3_aa: CASSYPDRLLTGELFF
cdr3_length: 11; v_call: TRBV2; d_call: NA; j_call: TRBJ2-7; clone_size: NA; cdr3_nt: TGTGCCAGCAGTCCACTTCGGGAGCAGTACTTC; cdr3_aa: CASSPLREQYF
cdr3_length: 13; v_call: TRBV7-3; d_call: NA; j_call: TRBJ2-3; clone_size: NA; cdr3_nt: TGTGCCAGCAGCTTAAGGTTGACAGATACGCAGTATTTT; cdr3_aa: CASSLRLTDTQYF
cdr3_length: 15; v_call: TRBV7-9; d_call: TRBD1; j_call: TRBJ2-7; clone_size: few; cdr3_nt: TGTGCCAGCAGCCCATCCGGGACAGGGGCCTACGAGCAGTACTTC; cdr3_aa: CASSPSGTGAYEQYF
cdr3_length: 19; v_call: TRBV28; d_call: TRBD1; j_call: TRBJ1-5; clone_size: NA; cdr3_nt: TGTGCCAGCAGTTTCCAGGACAGACACCCCAGGGGGATCAATCAGCCCCAGCATTTT; cdr3_aa: CASSFQDRHPRGINQPQHF
cdr3_length: 12; v_call: TRBV28; d_call: NA; j_call: TRBJ1-2; clone_size: NA; cdr3_nt: TGTGCCAGCAGTTTACCCCTAAATGGCTACACCTTC; cdr3_aa: CASSLPLNGYTF
cdr3_length: 16; v_call: TRBV11-3; d_call: TRBD2; j_call: TRBJ2-3; clone_size: NA; cdr3_nt: TGTGCCAGCAGCTTAGGTACTAGCGGGGCCACAGATACGCAGTATTTT; cdr3_aa: CASSLGTSGATDTQYF
cdr3_length: 16; v_call: TRBV5-1; d_call: NA; j_call: TRBJ1-4; clone_size: NA; cdr3_nt: TGCGCCAGCAGCTTGGGAGGCACCCGGACTAATGAAAAACTGTTTTTT; cdr3_aa: CASSLGGTRTNEKLFF
cdr3_length: 13; v_call: TRBV6-6; d_call: NA; j_call: TRBJ2-7; clone_size: NA; cdr3_nt: TGTGCCAGCAGCTCACAGGGCTCCTACGAGCAGTACTTC; cdr3_aa: CASSSQGSYEQYF
cdr3_length: 16; v_call: TRBV2; d_call: NA; j_call: TRBJ2-7; clone_size: NA; cdr3_nt: TGTGCCAGCAGTGAAGCGACAGCACTATTTTATTACGAGCAGTACTTC; cdr3_aa: CASSEATALFYYEQYF
cdr3_length: 13; v_call: TRBV5-1; d_call: TRBD1; j_call: TRBJ2-5; clone_size: NA; cdr3_nt: TGCGCCAGCAGCCCGGGACAGCAAGAGACCCAGTACTTC; cdr3_aa: CASSPGQQETQYF
cdr3_length: 14; v_call: TRBV30; d_call: NA; j_call: TRBJ1-6; clone_size: NA; cdr3_nt: TGTGCCTGGAGTGCGTGGGGGCCGTATTCACCCCTCCACTTT; cdr3_aa: CAWSAWGPYSPLHF
cdr3_length: 9; v_call: TRBV11-2; d_call: NA; j_call: TRBJ1-4; clone_size: NA; cdr3_nt: TGTGCCAGCAGCTTCCCCGCTCTTTTT; cdr3_aa: CASSFPALF
cdr3_length: 15; v_call: TRBV4-2; d_call: NA; j_call: TRBJ2-5; clone_size: NA; cdr3_nt: TGTGCCAGCAGCCAAGCCAGGGGTTCCGGAGAGACCCAGTACTTC; cdr3_aa: CASSQARGSGETQYF
cdr3_length: 11; v_call: TRBV7-9; d_call: NA; j_call: TRBJ1-2; clone_size: NA; cdr3_nt: TGTGCCAGCAGCCCCGGGCCCGGCTACACCTTC; cdr3_aa: CASSPGPGYTF
cdr3_length: 15; v_call: TRBV11-2; d_call: NA; j_call: TRBJ2-5; clone_size: once; cdr3_nt: TGTGCCAGCAGCTTAAAAGGGGGATTCCAAGAGACCCAGTACTTC; cdr3_aa: CASSLKGGFQETQYF
cdr3_length: 15; v_call: TRBV2; d_call: NA; j_call: TRBJ2-7; clone_size: NA; cdr3_nt: TGTGCCAGCAGTGAAGTGGGACTGTCCTTCTACGAGCAGTACTTC; cdr3_aa: CASSEVGLSFYEQYF
cdr3_length: 11; v_call: TRBV6-5; d_call: NA; j_call: TRBJ2-7; clone_size: NA; cdr3_nt: TGTGCCAGCAGTTCCATCGGCGAGCAGTACTTC; cdr3_aa: CASSSIGEQYF
cdr3_length: 16; v_call: TRBV15; d_call: TRBD2; j_call: TRBJ2-1; clone_size: NA; cdr3_nt: TGTGCCACCAGCGGGGCCGGGACTAGCGGTCCGACGGAGCAGTTCTTC; cdr3_aa: CATSGAGTSGPTEQFF
cdr3_length: 14; v_call: TRBV27; d_call: NA; j_call: TRBJ1-2; clone_size: NA; cdr3_nt: TGTGCCAGCAGGACCAACAGGGCTAACTATGGCTACACCTTC; cdr3_aa: CASRTNRANYGYTF
cdr3_length: 16; v_call: TRBV19; d_call: TRBD1; j_call: TRBJ2-1; clone_size: NA; cdr3_nt: TGTGCCAGTAGTATAGAGGGACAGCCAGATTACAATGAGCAGTTCTTC; cdr3_aa: CASSIEGQPDYNEQFF
cdr3_length: 15; v_call: TRBV7-8; d_call: NA; j_call: TRBJ2-7; clone_size: NA; cdr3_nt: TGTGCCAGCAGCTTATATTTTGGACATTTCTACGAGCAGTACTTC; cdr3_aa: CASSLYFGHFYEQYF
cdr3_length: 15; v_call: TRBV11-3; d_call: TRBD2; j_call: TRBJ2-1; clone_size: NA; cdr3_nt: TGTGCCAGCAGCCCCCGGAGCGGGGGTTTCATTGAGCAGTTCTTC; cdr3_aa: CASSPRSGGFIEQFF
cdr3_length: 14; v_call: TRBV5-1; d_call: TRBD1; j_call: TRBJ2-5; clone_size: NA; cdr3_nt: TGCGCCAGCAGCTTACAGGGGGCTAGTGAGACCCAGTACTTC; cdr3_aa: CASSLQGASETQYF
cdr3_length: 15; v_call: TRBV27; d_call: TRBD2; j_call: TRBJ2-3; clone_size: NA; cdr3_nt: TGTGCCAGCAGTTATCTAGCGGGAGTCACAGATACGCAGTATTTT; cdr3_aa: CASSYLAGVTDTQYF
cdr3_length: 19; v_call: TRBV29-1; d_call: TRBD1; j_call: TRBJ2-2; clone_size: NA; cdr3_nt: TGCAGCGTCGGGGGTAAGGGGACAGGGAAAGCGGCGAACACCGGGGAGCTGTTTTTT; cdr3_aa: CSVGGKGTGKAANTGELFF
cdr3_length: 12; v_call: TRBV25-1; d_call: NA; j_call: TRBJ2-5; clone_size: few; cdr3_nt: TGTGCCAGCAGTGCCGCGGGAGAGACCCAGTACTTC; cdr3_aa: CASSAAGETQYF
cdr3_length: 13; v_call: TRBV10-3; d_call: NA; j_call: TRBJ1-6; clone_size: few; cdr3_nt: TGTGCCATCAGTGAGCCTCGTCCAGCGCTCCTCCACTTT; cdr3_aa: CAISEPRPALLHF
cdr3_length: 18; v_call: TRBV5-4; d_call: TRBD1; j_call: TRBJ2-5; clone_size: NA; cdr3_nt: TGTGCCAGCAGCTTCTCACGAGTCCGGGACAGGGCCCAAGAGACCCAGTACTTC; cdr3_aa: CASSFSRVRDRAQETQYF
cdr3_length: 15; v_call: TRBV19; d_call: NA; j_call: TRBJ1-4; clone_size: NA; cdr3_nt: TGTGCCAGTAGTATAGGAACAGCCCTAAATGAAAAACTGTTTTTT; cdr3_aa: CASSIGTALNEKLFF